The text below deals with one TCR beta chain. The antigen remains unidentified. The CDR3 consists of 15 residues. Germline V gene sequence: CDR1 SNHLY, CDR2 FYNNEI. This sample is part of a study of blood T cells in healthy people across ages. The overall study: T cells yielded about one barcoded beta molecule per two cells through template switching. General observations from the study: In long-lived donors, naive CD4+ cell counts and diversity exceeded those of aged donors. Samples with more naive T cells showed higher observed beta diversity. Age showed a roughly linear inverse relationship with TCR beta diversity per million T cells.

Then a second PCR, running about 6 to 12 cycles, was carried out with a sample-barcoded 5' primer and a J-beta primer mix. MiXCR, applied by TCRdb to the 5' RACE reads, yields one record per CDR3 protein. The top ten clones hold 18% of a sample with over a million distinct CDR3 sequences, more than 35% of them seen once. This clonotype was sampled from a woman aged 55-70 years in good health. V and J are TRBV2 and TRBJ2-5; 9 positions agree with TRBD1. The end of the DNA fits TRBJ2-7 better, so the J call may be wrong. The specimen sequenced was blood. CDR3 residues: CASRGGGQGPYEQYF. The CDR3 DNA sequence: TGTGCCAGCAGGGGGGGCGGACAGGGGCCCTACGAGCAGTACTTC.